This T cell receptor (beta chain) was obtained from a study of cytomegalovirus exposure and HLA in healthy donors. Whole-study findings and limits: In a later analysis, compared with equally common non-associated chains, HLA-associated beta chains were more expanded. Prior analysis indicated that the majority of TCR beta V segments exhibited productivity approximately 87% or approximately 30% of the time. The study recorded over 150 TCR beta chains that were cytomegalovirus-associated.

PCR primers comprised 60 Vbeta and 13 Jbeta primers. The data were produced by immunoSEQ multiplex PCR, yet TCRdb's version contains in-frame clones alone and is incomplete. The sample is made up of roughly 80,000 clones, and the top ten hold 12% to 15% of it. The V and J ends lost 6 bases and 7 bases respectively, with 11 bases between them. The V gene's germline CDR1 is SGHRS and CDR2 YFSETQ. This CDR3 spans 12 amino acids. Note on this clone: Its antigen is undetermined.

The receptor comes from a man aged 45-65 years in good health and CMV-seropositive. Sequencing was performed on PBMCs. The chain recombines TRBV5-1 with TRBJ2-1; the D is unclear. CDR3 nucleotide sequence: TGCGCCAGCAAAGTATTGGAGAATGAGCAGTTCTTC. Translating gives CASKVLENEQFF.